Given below is one T cell receptor beta chain in context. Its target is not known. Sequencing used immunoSEQ multiplex PCR; TCRdb keeps in-frame clones, though not all of them. Here the sample spans some 130,000 clones, approximately 95% being singletons. This record comes from a study of graft-versus-host responses after intestinal transplantation. Study overall: Anti-thymocyte globulin was used for induction in all recipients, who then took tacrolimus and steroids for 2 to 4 years.

Germline V CDR1 and CDR2: SGHAT, FQNNGV. This CDR3 region has 14 residues. Between the trimmed V and J ends, which lost 7 bases and 0 bases, there was a span of 10 bases. The rearrangement uses TRBV11-2 and TRBJ1-3; no clear D gene. The TCR sequence derives from a human donor who received an intestinal transplant. The input for sequencing was unstimulated CD8+ T cells sorted from spleen or lymph node cells, taken before intestinal transplant. The CDR3 reads CASIPPGSGNTIYF. In DNA, the CDR3 is TGTGCCAGCATCCCTCCGGGCTCTGGAAACACCATATATTTT.